This T cell receptor (beta chain) was identified in a study of blood T cell repertoires in COVID-19. In the original workflow: The assay estimated nucleated cells by amplifying reference gene primers. Assay used: immunoSEQ multiplex PCR; TCRdb lists only in-frame clones, some missing. V, J and clone size are those of that table, while D and trimming were read from the DNA. Here the sample spans 250,000 to 300,000 clones, about 89% being singletons. In regard to this clone: One end of the junction does not line up with germline, which may come from a read error.

The CDR3 runs 11 residues. Germline CDR1 and CDR2: MDHEN and SYDVKM. Sequenced: peripheral blood. This TCR was recovered from a woman in her sixties with acute or convalescent COVID-19. The rearrangement links TRBV28 to TRBJ2-7; 7 bases line up with TRBD1. In nucleotides, the CDR3 is TGTGCCAGCAGAAGAACAGGGACAGCGCTCTTC. Translating it yields CASRRTGTALF. The whole variable domain, remainder taken from reference TRBV28 and TRBJ2-7, is DVKVTQSSRYLVKRTGEKVFLECVQDMDHENMFWYRQDPGLGLRLIYFSYDVKMKEKGDIPEGYSVSREKKERFSLILESASTNQTSMYLCASRRTGTALFGPGTRLTVT.